This T cell receptor (beta chain) was found in a study of Graves' ophthalmopathy and Graves' hyperthyroidism. Study-wide results and caveats: Detection in blood was also observed for most expanded thyroid clonotypes above 0.001 frequency.

On this clonotype itself: What it binds is not known.

V shed 6 bases and J 3 bases; nucleotides not matched to a gene: 10. This CDR3 region has 16 residues. As the template, RNA transcripts were used to amplify TCR beta CDR3 regions. An opening RT-PCR round employed HTBI primers and preceded a second-round multiplex PCR. TCRdb re-derived calls from the multiplex PCR reads in MiXCR, one entry per CDR3 protein. Here the sample spans some 400,000 distinct CDR3 sequences, roughly 18% being singletons. This chain connects TRBV12-3 or TRBV12-4 to TRBJ2-7, with 11 positions matching TRBD2. What was sequenced was peripheral blood. This receptor was obtained from a woman aged 18-29 years with Graves' ophthalmopathy. CDR3 protein: CASSLGTSGAYYEQYF. The CDR3 coding sequence is TGTGCCAGCAGCCTAGGGACTAGCGGAGCATACTACGAGCAGTACTTC.